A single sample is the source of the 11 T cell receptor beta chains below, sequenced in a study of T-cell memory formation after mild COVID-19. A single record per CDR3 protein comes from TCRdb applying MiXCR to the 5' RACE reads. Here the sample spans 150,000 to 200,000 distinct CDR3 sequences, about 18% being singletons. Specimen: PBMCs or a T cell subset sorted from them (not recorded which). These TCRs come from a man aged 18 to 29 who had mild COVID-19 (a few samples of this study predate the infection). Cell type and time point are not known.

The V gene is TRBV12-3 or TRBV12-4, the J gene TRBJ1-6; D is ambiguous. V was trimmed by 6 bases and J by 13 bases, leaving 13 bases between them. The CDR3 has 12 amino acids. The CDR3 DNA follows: TGTGCCAGCAGCCCAGCCTTAGGGCCCCTCCACTTT. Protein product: CASSPALGPLHF.

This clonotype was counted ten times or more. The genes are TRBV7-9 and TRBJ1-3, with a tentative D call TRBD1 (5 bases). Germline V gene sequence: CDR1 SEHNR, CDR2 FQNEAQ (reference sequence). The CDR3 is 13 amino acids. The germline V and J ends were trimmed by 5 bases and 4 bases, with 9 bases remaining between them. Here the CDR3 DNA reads TGTGCCAGCAGCCAGGGTGCCGGAAACACCATATATTTT. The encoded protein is CASSQGAGNTIYF.

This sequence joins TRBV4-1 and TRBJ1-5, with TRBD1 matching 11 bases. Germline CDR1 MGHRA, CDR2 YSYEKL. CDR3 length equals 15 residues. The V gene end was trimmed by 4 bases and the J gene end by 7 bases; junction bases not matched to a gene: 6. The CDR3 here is CASSPGTGGAQPQHF. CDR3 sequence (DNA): TGCGCCAGCAGCCCGGGGACAGGGGGTGCCCAGCCCCAGCATTTT.

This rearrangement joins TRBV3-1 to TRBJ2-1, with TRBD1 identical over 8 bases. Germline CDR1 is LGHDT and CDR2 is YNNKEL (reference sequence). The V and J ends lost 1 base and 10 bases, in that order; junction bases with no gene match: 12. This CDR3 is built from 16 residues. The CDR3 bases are TGTGCCAGCAGCCAAGTGCCCGAGACAGGGGTAAGCGAGCAGTTCTTC. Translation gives CASSQVPETGVSEQFF.

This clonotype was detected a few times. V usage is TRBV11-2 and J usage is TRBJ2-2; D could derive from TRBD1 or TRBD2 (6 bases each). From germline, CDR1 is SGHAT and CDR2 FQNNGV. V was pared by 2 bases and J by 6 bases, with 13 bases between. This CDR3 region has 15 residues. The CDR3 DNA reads TGTGCCAGCAGCTTAAGACTAGAGGGGGCCGGGGAGCTGTTTTTT. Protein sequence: CASSLRLEGAGELFF. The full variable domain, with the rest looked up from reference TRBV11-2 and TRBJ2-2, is EAGVAQSPRYKIIEKRQSVAFWCNPISGHATLYWYQQILGQGPKLLIQFQNNGVVDDSQLPKDRFSAERLKGVDSTLKIQPAKLEDSAVYLCASSLRLEGAGELFFGEGSRLTVL.

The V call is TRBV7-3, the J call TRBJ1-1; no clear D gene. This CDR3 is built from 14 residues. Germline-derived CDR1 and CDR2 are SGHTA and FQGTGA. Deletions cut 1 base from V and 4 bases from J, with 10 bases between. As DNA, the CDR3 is TGTGCCAGCAGCTTAATGGCCTCGGGCACTGAAGCTTTCTTT. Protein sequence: CASSLMASGTEAFF.

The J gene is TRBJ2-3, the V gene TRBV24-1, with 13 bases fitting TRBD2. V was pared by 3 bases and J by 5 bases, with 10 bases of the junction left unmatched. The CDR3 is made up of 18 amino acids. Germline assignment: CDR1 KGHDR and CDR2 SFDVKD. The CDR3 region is CATSDARTSGGVGDTQYF. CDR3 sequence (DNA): TGTGCCACCAGTGATGCGCGAACTAGCGGGGGGGTTGGAGATACGCAGTATTTT.

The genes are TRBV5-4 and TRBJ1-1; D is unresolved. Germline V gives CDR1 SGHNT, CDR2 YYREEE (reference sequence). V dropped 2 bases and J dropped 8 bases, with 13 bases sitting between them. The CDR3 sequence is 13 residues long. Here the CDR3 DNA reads TGTGCCAGCAGCTTTTCGCCTTGGGAGGAAGCTTTCTTT. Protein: CASSFSPWEEAFF.

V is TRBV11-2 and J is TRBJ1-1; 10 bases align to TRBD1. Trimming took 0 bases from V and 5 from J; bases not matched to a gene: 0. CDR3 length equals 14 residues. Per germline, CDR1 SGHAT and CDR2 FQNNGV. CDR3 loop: CASSLEGQGTEAFF. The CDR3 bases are TGTGCCAGCAGCTTAGAGGGACAGGGGACTGAAGCTTTCTTT.

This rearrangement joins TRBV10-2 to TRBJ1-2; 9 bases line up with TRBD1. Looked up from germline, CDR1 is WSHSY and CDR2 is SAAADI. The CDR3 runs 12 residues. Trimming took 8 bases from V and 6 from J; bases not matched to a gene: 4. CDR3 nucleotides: TGCGCCAGCCGGGACAGGGAGGATGGCTACACCTTC. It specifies CASRDREDGYTF.

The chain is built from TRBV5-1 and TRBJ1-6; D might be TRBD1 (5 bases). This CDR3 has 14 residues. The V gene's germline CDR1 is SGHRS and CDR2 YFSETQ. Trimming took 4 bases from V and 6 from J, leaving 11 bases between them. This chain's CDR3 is CASSQGRFNSPLHF. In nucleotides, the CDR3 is TGCGCCAGCAGCCAGGGACGCTTTAATTCACCCCTCCACTTT.